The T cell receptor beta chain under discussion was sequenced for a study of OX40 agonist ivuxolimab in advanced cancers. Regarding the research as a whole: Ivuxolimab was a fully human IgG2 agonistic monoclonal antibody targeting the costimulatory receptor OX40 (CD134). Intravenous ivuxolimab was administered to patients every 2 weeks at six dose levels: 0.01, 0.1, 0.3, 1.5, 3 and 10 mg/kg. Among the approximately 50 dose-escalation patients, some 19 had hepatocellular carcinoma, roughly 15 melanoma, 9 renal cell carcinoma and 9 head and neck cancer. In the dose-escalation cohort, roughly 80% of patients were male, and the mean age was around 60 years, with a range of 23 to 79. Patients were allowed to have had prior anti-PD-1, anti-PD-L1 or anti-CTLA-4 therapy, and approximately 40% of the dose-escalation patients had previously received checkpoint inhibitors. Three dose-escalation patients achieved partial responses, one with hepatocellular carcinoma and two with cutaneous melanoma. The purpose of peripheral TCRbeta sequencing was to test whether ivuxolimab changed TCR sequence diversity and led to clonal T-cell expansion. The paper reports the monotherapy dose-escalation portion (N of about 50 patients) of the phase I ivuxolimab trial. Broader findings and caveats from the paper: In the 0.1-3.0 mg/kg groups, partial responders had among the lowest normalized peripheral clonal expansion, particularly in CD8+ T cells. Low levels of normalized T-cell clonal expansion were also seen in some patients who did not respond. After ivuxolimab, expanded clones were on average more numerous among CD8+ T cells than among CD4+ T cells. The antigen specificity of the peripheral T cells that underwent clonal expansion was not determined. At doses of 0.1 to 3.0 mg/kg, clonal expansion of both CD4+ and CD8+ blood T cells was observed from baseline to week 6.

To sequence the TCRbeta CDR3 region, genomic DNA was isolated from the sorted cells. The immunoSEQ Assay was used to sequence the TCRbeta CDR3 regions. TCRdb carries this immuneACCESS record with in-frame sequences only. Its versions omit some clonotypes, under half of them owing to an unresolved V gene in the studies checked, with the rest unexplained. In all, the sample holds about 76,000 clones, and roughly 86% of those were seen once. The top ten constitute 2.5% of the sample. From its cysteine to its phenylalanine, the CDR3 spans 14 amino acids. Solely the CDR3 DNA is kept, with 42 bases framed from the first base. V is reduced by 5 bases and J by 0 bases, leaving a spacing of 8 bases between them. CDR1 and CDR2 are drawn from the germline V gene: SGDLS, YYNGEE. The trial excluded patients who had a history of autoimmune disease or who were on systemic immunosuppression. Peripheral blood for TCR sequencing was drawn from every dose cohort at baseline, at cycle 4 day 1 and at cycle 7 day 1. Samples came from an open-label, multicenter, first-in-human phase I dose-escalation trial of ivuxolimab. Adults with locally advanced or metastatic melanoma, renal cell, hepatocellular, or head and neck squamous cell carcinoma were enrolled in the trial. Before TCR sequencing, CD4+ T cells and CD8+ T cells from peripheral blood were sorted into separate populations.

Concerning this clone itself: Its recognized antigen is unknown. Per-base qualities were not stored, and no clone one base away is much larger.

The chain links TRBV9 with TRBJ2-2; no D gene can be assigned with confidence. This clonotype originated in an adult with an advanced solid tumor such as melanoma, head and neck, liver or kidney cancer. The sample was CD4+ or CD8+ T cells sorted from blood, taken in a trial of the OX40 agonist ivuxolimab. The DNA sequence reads TGTGCCAGCAGGACCGACTCGAACACCGGGGAGCTGTTTTTT. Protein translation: CASRTDSNTGELFF.